This paragraph covers one T cell receptor (beta chain) sequence. Its antigen is not known. Here immunoSEQ multiplex PCR was the method, and the copy in TCRdb shows in-frame clones only, minus some. The sample consists of about 88,000 clones, around 72% of them appearing once. This sample was taken from a study of radiotherapy plus CTLA-4 blockade in lung cancer. Study context: For approximately 17% of patients, objective responses occurred, and around 34% had disease control. The study, taken as a whole, reports: Researchers report tumor-derived TCR clones expanding in blood after radiotherapy plus ipilimumab.

Sequencing used peripheral blood, obtained from a patient treated with radiotherapy plus ipilimumab. This clonotype was sampled from a human donor with non-small cell lung cancer that progressed on radiotherapy plus ipilimumab.

The CDR3 loop is CASSLGLTNQPQHF. The CDR3 DNA is TGCGCCAGCAGCCTTGGGTTAACTAATCAGCCCCAGCATTTT. The chain is built from TRBV4-3 and TRBJ1-5; D is unclear. Trimming cost V 4 bases and J 4 bases, with 11 bases left between them. CDR3 length: 14 amino acids. The germline V gene has CDR1 LGHNA and CDR2 YSLEER.